This T cell receptor beta chain originates from a study of technical replicates of blood from a few donors. V was pared by 2 bases and J by 2 bases, with 7 bases between. The CDR3 extends over 13 amino acids. CDR1 is MNHEY, CDR2 SMNVEV, per germline (reference sequence). Clones were sequenced by immunoSEQ multiplex PCR, and TCRdb holds only the in-frame ones, with some missing. This table has some 75,000 clones, 95% to 97% appearing once. The TCR sequence derives from a human donor in good health. V gene TRBV27 combines with J gene TRBJ2-7, with D hard to call. Material: T cells isolated from PBMCs. The CDR3 coding sequence is TGTGCCAGCAGTTTAAACAGAGCCTACGAGCAGTACTTC. Amino acid sequence: CASSLNRAYEQYF.